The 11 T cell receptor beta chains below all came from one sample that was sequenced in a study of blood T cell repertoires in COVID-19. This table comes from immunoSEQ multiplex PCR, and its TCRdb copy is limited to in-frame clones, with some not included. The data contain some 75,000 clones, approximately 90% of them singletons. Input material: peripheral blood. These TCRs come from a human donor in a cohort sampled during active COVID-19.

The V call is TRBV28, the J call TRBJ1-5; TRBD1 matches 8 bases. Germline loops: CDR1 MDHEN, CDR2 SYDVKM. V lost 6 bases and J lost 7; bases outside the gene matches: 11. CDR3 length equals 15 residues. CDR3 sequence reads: CASSQAPGGGQPQHF. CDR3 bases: TGTGCCAGCAGCCAAGCTCCAGGGGGCGGGCAGCCCCAGCATTTT.

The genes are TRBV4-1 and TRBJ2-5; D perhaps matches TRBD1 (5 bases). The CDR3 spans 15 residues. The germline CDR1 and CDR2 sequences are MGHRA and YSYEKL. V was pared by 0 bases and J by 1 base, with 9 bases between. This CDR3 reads CASSQDGAGQETQYF. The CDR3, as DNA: TGCGCCAGCAGCCAAGATGGGGCAGGCCAAGAGACCCAGTACTTC.

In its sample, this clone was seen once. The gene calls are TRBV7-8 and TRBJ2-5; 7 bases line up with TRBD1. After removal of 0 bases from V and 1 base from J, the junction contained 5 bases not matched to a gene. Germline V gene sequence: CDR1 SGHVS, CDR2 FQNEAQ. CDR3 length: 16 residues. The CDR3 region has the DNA TGTGCCAGCAGCTTAGCACCATGGGACAGCCAAGAGACCCAGTACTTC. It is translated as CASSLAPWDSQETQYF.

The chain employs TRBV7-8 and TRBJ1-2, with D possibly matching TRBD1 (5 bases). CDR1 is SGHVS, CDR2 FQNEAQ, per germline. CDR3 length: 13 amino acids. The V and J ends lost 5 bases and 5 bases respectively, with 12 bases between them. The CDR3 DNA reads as TGTGCCAGCAGCCCCTCCCCAGGGTATGGCTACACCTTC. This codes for CASSPSPGYGYTF.

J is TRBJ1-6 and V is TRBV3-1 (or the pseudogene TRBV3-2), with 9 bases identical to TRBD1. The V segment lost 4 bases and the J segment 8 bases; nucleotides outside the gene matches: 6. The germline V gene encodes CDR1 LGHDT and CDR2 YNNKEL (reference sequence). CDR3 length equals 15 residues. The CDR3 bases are TGTGCCAGCAGCCCCCAGGGGACAGGGTATTCACCCCTCCACTTT. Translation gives CASSPQGTGYSPLHF.

Written as DNA, the CDR3 is TGCGCCAGCAGTGGTCAGGGGGCAGGCTATGGCTACACCTTC. It codes for CASSGQGAGYGYTF. The rearrangement joins TRBV10-2 to TRBJ1-2; 8 bases fit TRBD1. Looked up from germline, CDR1 is WSHSY and CDR2 is SAAADI. This CDR3 is built from 14 residues. The trim removed 4 bases at V and 4 bases at J, leaving 5 bases unmatched.

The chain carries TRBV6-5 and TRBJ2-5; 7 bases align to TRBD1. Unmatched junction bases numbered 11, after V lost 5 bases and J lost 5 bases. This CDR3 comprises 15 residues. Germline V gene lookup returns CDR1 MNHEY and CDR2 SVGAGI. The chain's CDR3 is CASSSRGGEAETQYF. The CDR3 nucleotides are TGTGCCAGCAGTAGCCGAGGGGGCGAGGCCGAGACCCAGTACTTC.

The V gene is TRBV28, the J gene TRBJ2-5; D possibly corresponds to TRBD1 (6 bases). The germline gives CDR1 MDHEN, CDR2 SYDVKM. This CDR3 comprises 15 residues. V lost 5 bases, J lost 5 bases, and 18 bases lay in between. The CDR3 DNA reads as TGTGCCAGCAGTCAACCCCTACAGGGTTCGGAGACCCAGTACTTC. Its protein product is CASSQPLQGSETQYF.

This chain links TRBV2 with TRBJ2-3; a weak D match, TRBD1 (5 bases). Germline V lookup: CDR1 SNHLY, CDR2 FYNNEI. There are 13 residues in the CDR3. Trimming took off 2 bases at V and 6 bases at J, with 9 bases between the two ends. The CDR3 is CASSEQGQDTQYF. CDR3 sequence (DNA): TGTGCCAGCAGTGAACAGGGCCAGGATACGCAGTATTTT.

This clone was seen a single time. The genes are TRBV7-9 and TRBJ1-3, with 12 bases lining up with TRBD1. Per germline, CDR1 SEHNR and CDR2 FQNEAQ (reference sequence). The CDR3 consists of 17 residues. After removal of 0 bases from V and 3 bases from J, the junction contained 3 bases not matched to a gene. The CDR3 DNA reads TGTGCCAGCAGCTTAGCTGGGACAGGGGGCTTTGGAAACACCATATATTTT. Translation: CASSLAGTGGFGNTIYF.

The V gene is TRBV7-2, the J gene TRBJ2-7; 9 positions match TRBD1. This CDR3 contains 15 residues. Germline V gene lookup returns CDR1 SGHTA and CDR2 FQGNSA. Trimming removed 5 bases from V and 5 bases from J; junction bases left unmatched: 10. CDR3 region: CASSPIGDRVHEQYF. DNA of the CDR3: TGTGCCAGCAGCCCAATAGGGGACAGGGTTCACGAGCAGTACTTC.